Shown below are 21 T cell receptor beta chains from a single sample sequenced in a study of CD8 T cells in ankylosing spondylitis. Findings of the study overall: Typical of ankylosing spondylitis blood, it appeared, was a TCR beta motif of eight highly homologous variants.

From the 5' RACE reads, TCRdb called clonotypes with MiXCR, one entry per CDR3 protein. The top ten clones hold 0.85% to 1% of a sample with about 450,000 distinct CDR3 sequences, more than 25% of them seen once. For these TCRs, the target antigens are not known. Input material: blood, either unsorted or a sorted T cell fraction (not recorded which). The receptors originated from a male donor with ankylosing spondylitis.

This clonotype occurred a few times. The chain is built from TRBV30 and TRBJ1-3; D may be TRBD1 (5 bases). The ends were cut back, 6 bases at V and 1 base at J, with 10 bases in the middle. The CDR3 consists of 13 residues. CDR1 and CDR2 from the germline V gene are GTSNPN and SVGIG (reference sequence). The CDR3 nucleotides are TGTGCCTGCGGCGAGGGGTCTGGAAACACCATATATTTT. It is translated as CACGEGSGNTIYF.

This CDR3 is CASGLLGGENTEAFF. The CDR3 coding sequence is TGTGCCAGCGGATTACTGGGAGGTGAGAACACTGAAGCTTTCTTT. The chain couples TRBV2 to TRBJ1-1; D unresolved. The germline V and J ends were trimmed by 8 bases and 1 base, with 17 bases remaining between them. Germline lookup yields CDR1 SNHLY and CDR2 FYNNEI. CDR3 length: 15 residues.

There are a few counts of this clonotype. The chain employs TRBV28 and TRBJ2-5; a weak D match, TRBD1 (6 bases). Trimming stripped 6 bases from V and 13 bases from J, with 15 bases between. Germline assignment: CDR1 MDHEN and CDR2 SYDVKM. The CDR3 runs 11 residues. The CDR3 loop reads CASSQTGPLYF. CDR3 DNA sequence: TGTGCCAGCAGCCAGACAGGTCCACTGTACTTC.

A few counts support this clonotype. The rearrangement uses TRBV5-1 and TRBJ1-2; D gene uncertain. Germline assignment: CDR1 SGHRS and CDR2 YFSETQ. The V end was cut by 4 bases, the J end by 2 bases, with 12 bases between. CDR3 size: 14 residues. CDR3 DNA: TGCGCCAGCAGCGACCAATGGGGAAACTATGGCTACACCTTC. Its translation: CASSDQWGNYGYTF. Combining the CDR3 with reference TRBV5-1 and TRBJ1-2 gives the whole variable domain KAGVTQTPRYLIKTRGQQVTLSCSPISGHRSVSWYQQTPGQGLQFLFEYFSETQRNKGNFPGRFSGRQFSNSRSEMNVSTLELGDSALYLCASSDQWGNYGYTFGSGTRLTVV.

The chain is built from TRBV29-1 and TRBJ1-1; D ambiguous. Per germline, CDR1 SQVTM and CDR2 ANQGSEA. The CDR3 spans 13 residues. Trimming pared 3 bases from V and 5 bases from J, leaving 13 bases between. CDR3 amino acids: CSVEGSYGTEAFF. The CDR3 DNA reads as TGCAGCGTTGAGGGCTCTTACGGGACTGAAGCTTTCTTT.

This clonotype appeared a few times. The CDR3 coding sequence is TGCAGTGCTAGAGATCGAATAGTAAACAATGAGCAGTTCTTC. This translates into CSARDRIVNNEQFF. The chain has TRBV20-1 and TRBJ2-1; D not resolved. There are 14 residues in the CDR3. The V end was cut by 0 bases, the J end by 5 bases, with 11 bases between. Per germline, CDR1 DFQATT and CDR2 SNEGSKA (reference sequence).

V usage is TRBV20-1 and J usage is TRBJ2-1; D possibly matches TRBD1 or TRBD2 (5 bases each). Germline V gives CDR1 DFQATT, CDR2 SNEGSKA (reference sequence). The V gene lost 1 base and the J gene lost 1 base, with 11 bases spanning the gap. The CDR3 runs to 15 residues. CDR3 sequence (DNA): TGCAGTGCTAGAGTTGGGGGAAGATCCTACAATGAGCAGTTCTTC. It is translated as CSARVGGRSYNEQFF.

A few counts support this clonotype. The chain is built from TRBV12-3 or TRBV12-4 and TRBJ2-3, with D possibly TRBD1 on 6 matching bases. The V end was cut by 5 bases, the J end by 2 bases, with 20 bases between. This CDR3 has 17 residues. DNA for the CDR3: TGTGCCAGCAGTCCCCCGACAGGTCAACCTTCCACAGATACGCAGTATTTT. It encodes CASSPPTGQPSTDTQYF.

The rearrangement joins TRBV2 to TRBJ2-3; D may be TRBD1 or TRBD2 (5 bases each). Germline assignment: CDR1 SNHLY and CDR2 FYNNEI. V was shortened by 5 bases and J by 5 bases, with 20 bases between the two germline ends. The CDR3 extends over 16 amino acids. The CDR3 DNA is TGTGCCAGCAGTTCGATGGCCGCCCTGAGGGGAGATACGCAGTATTTT. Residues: CASSSMAALRGDTQYF.

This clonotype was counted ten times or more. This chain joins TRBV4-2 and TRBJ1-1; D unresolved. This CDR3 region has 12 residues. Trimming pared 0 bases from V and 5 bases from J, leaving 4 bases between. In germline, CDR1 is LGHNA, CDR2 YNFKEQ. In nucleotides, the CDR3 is TGTGCCAGCAGCCAAGACTGGACTGAAGCTTTCTTT. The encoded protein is CASSQDWTEAFF.

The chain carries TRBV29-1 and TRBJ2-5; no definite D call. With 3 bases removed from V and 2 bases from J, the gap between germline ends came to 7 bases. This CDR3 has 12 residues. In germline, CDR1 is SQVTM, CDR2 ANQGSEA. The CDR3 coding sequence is TGCAGCGTTGACACCAGACAAGAGACCCAGTACTTC. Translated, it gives CSVDTRQETQYF.

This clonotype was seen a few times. Here the CDR3 DNA reads TGCGCCAGCAGCTTTACTAGCGGGAGCGATGAGCAGTTCTTC. Its translation is CASSFTSGSDEQFF. The V gene is TRBV5-1, the J gene TRBJ2-1; 11 positions match TRBD2. This CDR3 is built from 14 residues. Germline V lookup: CDR1 SGHRS, CDR2 YFSETQ. V was pared by 2 bases and J by 8 bases, with 3 bases of the junction left unmatched. Combining the CDR3 with reference TRBV5-1 and TRBJ2-1 gives the whole variable domain KAGVTQTPRYLIKTRGQQVTLSCSPISGHRSVSWYQQTPGQGLQFLFEYFSETQRNKGNFPGRFSGRQFSNSRSEMNVSTLELGDSALYLCASSFTSGSDEQFFGPGTRLTVL.

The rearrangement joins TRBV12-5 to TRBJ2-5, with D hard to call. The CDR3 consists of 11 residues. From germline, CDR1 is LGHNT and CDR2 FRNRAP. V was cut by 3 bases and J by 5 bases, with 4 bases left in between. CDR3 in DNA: TGTGCTAGTGGTTTTCGGGAGACCCAGTACTTC. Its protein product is CASGFRETQYF.

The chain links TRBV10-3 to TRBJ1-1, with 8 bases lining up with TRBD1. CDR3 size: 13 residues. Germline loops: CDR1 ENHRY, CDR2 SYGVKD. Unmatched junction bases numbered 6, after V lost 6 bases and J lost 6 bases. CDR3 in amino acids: CAIRDRVIAEAFF. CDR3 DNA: TGTGCCATCAGGGACAGGGTAATAGCTGAAGCTTTCTTT.

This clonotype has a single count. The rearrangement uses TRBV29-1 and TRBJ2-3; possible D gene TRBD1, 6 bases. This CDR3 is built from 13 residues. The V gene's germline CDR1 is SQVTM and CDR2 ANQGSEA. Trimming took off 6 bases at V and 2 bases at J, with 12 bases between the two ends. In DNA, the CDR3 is TGCAGCGTGACAGGCATCATCACAGATACGCAGTATTTT. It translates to CSVTGIITDTQYF.

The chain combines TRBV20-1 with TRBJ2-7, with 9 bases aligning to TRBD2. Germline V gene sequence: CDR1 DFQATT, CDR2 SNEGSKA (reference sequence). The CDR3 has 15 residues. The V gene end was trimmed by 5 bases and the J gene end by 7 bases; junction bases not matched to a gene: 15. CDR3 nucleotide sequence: TGCAGTGCTTCGCCGCCGGGACTAGCCTTCTGGGAGCAGTACGTC. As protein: CSASPPGLAFWEQYV.

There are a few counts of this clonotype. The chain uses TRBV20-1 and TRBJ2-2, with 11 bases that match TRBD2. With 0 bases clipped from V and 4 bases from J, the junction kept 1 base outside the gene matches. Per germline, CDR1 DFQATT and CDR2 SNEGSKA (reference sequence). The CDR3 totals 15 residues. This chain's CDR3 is CSARDGTSGTGELFF. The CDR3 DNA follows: TGCAGTGCTAGAGATGGGACTAGCGGCACCGGGGAGCTGTTTTTT.

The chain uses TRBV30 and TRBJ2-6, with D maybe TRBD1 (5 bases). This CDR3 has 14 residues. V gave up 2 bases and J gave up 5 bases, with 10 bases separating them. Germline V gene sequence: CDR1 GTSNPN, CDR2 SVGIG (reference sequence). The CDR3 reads CAWSLGQRANVLTF. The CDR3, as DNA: TGTGCCTGGAGTTTGGGGCAGCGGGCCAACGTCCTGACTTTC.

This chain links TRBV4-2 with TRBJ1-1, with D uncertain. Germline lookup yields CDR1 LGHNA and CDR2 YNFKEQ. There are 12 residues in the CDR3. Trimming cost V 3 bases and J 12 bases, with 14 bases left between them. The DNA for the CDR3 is TGTGCCAGCAGCCAGACGGGCCCAAGGACTTTCTTT. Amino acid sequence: CASSQTGPRTFF.

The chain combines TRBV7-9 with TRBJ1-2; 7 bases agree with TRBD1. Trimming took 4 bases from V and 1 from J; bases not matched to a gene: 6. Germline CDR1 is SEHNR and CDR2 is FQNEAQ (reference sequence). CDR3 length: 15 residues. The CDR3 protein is CASSSRGQFNYGYTF. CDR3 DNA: TGTGCCAGCAGCTCTAGGGGGCAATTTAACTATGGCTACACCTTC.

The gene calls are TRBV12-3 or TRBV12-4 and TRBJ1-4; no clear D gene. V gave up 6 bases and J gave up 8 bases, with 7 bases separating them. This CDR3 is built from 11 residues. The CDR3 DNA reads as TGTGCCAGCAGACGAACCGAAAAACTGTTTTTT. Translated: CASRRTEKLFF.